This T cell receptor (beta chain) derives from a study of OX40 agonist ivuxolimab in advanced cancers. Study as a whole: Three patients responded partially, comprising one with hepatocellular carcinoma and two with cutaneous melanoma.

Germline values: CDR1 SNHLY, CDR2 FYNNEI. The CDR3 runs 13 residues. Trimming stripped 4 bases from V and 4 bases from J, with 11 bases between. Repertoires were generated with immunoSEQ multiplex PCR, while TCRdb's copy carries only in-frame clones and drops some. This table holds about 98,000 clones, 70% to 90% found once. The specimen comprised CD4+ or CD8+ T cells sorted from blood, sampled in a trial of the OX40 agonist ivuxolimab. This TCR was recovered from an adult with an advanced solid tumor such as melanoma, head and neck, liver or kidney cancer. The J gene is TRBJ2-7, the V gene TRBV2, with D possibly matching TRBD2 (6 bases). The CDR3 DNA reads TGTGCCAGCAGTGCCCAGGGAGGTTACGAGCAGTACTTC. As protein: CASSAQGGYEQYF.